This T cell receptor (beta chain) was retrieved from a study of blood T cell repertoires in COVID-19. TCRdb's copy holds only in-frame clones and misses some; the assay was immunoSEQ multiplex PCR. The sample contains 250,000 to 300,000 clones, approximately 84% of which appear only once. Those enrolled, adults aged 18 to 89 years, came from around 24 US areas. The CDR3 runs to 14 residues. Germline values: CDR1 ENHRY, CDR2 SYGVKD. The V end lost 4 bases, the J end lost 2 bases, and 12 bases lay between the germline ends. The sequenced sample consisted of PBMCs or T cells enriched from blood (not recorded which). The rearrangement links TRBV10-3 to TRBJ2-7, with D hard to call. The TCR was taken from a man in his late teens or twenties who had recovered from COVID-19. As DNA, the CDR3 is TGTGCCATCAGTGTAGTTGCGGCCGCCTACGAGCAGTACTTC. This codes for CAISVVAAAYEQYF.